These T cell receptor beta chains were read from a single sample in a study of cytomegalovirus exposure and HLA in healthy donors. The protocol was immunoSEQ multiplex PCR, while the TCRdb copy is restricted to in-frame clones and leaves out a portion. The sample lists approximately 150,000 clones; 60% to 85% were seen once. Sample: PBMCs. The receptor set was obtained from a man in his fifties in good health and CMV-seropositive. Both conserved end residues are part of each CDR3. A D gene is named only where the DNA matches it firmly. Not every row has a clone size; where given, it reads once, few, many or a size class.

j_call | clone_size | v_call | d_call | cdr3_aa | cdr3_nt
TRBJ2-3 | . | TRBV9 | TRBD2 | CASSVGTSGRDTQYF | TGTGCCAGCAGCGTAGGGACTAGCGGGAGAGATACGCAGTATTTT
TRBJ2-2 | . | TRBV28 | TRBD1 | CASSSPGQGVPGELFF | TGTGCCAGCAGTTCCCCGGGACAGGGTGTCCCCGGGGAGCTGTTTTTT
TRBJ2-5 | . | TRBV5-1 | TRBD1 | CASSFGQGAVFSETQYF | TGCGCCAGCAGCTTCGGACAGGGGGCTGTTTTTTCGGAGACCCAGTACTTC
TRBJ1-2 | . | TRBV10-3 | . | CAIREGTLNYGYTF | TGTGCCATCAGGGAAGGGACACTTAACTATGGCTACACCTTC
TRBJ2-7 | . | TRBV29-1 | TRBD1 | CSVITPGGYEQYF | TGCAGCGTGATTACCCCAGGGGGTTACGAGCAGTACTTC
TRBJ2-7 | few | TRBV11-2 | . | CASAGGAGVSYEQYF | TGTGCCAGCGCTGGGGGGGCGGGAGTCTCCTACGAGCAGTACTTC
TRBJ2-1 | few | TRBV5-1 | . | CASSLELSYNEQFF | TGCGCCAGCAGCTTGGAGCTCTCCTACAATGAGCAGTTCTTC
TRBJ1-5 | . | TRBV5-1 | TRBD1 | CASSLQDRADPQHF | TGCGCCAGCAGCTTGCAGGACAGGGCGGACCCCCAGCATTTT
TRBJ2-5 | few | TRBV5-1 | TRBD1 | CASSETGDQETQYF | TGCGCCAGCAGCGAGACAGGGGACCAAGAGACCCAGTACTTC
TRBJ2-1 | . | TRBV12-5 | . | CASGLRVSSYNEQFF | TGTGCTAGTGGTTTGAGAGTTAGCTCCTACAATGAGCAGTTCTTC
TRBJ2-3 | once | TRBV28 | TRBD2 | CASSLRGGLLSTDTQYF | TGTGCCAGCAGCCTGCGGGGGGGATTATTGAGCACAGATACGCAGTATTTT
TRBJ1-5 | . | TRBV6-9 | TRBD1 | CASSPNRLLTGLGGNQPQHF | TGTGCCAGCAGTCCCAACCGGCTTCTGACAGGGCTTGGGGGCAATCAGCCCCAGCATTTT
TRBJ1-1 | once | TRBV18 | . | CASSPNRGEGMNTEAFF | TGTGCCAGCTCACCAAATCGTGGAGAGGGCATGAACACTGAAGCTTTCTTT
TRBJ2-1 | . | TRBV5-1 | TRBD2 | CASRPLAGNDNEQFF | TGCGCCAGCCGACCACTAGCGGGAAATGACAATGAGCAGTTCTTC
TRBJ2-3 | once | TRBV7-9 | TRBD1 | CSSSPRTWTGQDTQYF | TGTTCCAGCAGCCCGCGCACTTGGACAGGGCAGGATACGCAGTATTTT
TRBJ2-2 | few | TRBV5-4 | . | CASSLEGRGETGELFF | TGTGCCAGCAGCTTGGAGGGGAGGGGGGAGACCGGGGAGCTGTTTTTT
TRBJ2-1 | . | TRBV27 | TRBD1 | CASSLWGTGKSSYNEQFF | TGTGCCAGCAGTTTATGGGGGACAGGGAAAAGCTCCTACAATGAGCAGTTCTTC
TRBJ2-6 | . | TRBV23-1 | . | CASSQDKNSGANVLTF | TGCGCCAGCAGTCAGGACAAAAACTCTGGGGCCAACGTCCTGACTTTC
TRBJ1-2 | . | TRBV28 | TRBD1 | CASSWTGGGYTF | TGTGCCAGCAGTTGGACAGGGGGCGGCTACACCTTC
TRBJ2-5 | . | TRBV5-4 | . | CASSLFSDQETQYF | TGTGCCAGCAGCTTGTTCAGTGACCAAGAGACCCAGTACTTC
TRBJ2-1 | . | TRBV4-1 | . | CASSQEVSRRVNNEQFF | TGCGCCAGCAGCCAAGAAGTGTCACGGCGGGTGAACAATGAGCAGTTCTTC
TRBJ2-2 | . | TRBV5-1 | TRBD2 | CASSPAPAGPGAGELFF | TGCGCCAGCAGCCCAGCCCCAGCGGGGCCTGGGGCCGGGGAGCTGTTTTTT
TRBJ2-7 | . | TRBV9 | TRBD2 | CADLSGGLYYEQYF | TGTGCCGACCTCTCGGGAGGATTGTACTACGAGCAGTACTTC
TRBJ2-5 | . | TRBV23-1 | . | CASSQSYTSEQETQYF | TGCGCCAGCAGTCAATCATACACATCCGAACAAGAGACCCAGTACTTC
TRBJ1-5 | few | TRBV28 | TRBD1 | CASSLYRGQPQHF | TGTGCCAGCAGTTTATACAGGGGTCAGCCCCAGCATTTT
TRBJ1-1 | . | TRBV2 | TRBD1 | CASRDRGDAEAFF | TGTGCCAGCAGGGACAGGGGGGACGCTGAAGCTTTCTTT
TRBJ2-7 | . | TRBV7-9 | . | CASSPGYSYEQYF | TGTGCCAGCAGCCCGGGGTACAGCTACGAGCAGTACTTC
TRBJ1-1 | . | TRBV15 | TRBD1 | CATSRGSFGTGNTEAFF | TGTGCCACCAGCAGAGGCTCCTTTGGGACAGGGAACACTGAAGCTTTCTTT
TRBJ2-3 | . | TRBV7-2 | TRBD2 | CASSLELATSTDTQYF | TGTGCCAGCAGCTTAGAACTAGCGACTAGCACAGATACGCAGTATTTT
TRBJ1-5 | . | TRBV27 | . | CASSPNRGHSNQPQHF | TGTGCCAGCAGTCCGAATCGGGGACACAGCAATCAGCCCCAGCATTTT
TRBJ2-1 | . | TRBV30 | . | CAWSSGGKPYNEQFF | TGTGCCTGGAGTTCCGGGGGTAAACCCTACAATGAGCAGTTCTTC
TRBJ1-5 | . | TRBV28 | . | CVTGVGNQPQHF | TGTGTCACCGGGGTGGGGAATCAGCCCCAGCATTTT
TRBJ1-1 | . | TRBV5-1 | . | CASSWDWNTEAFF | TGCGCCAGCAGCTGGGACTGGAACACTGAAGCTTTCTTT
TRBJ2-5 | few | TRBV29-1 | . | CSAQGTGETQYF | TGCAGCGCTCAGGGGACGGGGGAGACCCAGTACTTC
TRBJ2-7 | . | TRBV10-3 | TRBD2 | CAIKGTSGYEQYF | TGTGCCATCAAGGGGACTAGCGGCTACGAGCAGTACTTC
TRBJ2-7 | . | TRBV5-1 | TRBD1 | CASSSSGGGGMYSYEQYF | TGCGCCAGCAGCAGCTCAGGGGGCGGTGGGATGTATTCCTACGAGCAGTACTTC
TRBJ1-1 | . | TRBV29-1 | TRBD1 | CSVKDRGYTEAFF | TGCAGCGTGAAAGACAGGGGATACACTGAAGCTTTCTTT
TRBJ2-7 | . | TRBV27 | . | CASSFHRSYEQYF | TGTGCCAGCAGTTTCCACAGATCCTACGAGCAGTACTTC
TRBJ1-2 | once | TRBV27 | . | CASSFSPSYGYTF | TGTGCCAGCAGTTTTAGTCCGAGTTATGGCTACACCTTC
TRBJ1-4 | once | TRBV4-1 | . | CASSQVGAGIEKLFF | TGCGCCAGCAGCCAAGTAGGGGCGGGAATTGAAAAACTGTTTTTT
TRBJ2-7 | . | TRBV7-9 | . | CASSSETSQEYF | TGTGCCAGCAGCTCAGAAACTAGCCAGGAGTACTTC
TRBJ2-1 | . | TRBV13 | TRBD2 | CASSIRAGGVYNEQFF | TGTGCCAGCAGCATCCGAGCGGGAGGGGTGTACAATGAGCAGTTCTTC
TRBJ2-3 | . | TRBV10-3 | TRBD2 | CAISGLAGDTQYF | TGTGCCATCAGTGGACTAGCTGGAGATACGCAGTATTTT
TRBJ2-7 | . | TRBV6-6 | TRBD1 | CASSQSTGTYEQYF | TGTGCCAGCAGTCAATCGACAGGGACGTACGAGCAGTACTTC
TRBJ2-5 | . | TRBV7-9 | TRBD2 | CSSSLAREGFETQYF | TGTTCCAGCAGCTTAGCTCGGGAGGGTTTTGAGACCCAGTACTTC
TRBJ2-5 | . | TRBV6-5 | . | CASNGGLEETQYF | TGTGCCAGCAACGGCGGGCTCGAAGAGACCCAGTACTTC
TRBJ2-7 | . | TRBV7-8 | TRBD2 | CASSSGGEGYEQYF | TGTGCCAGCAGCTCAGGTGGGGAGGGTTACGAGCAGTACTTC